The 27 T cell receptor beta chains given below trace back to one sample, sequenced in a study of T cell responses to AZD1222 COVID-19 vaccine. Method: immunoSEQ multiplex PCR; TCRdb's copy keeps in-frame clones and lacks some. The sample carries about 150,000 clones, roughly 88% recorded once. Material: peripheral blood, obtained 28 days after the second dose of the MenACWY control vaccine. All receptors come from an adult who received the MenACWY meningococcal vaccine as a control.

This rearrangement joins TRBV19 to TRBJ1-1, with a weak D call TRBD1 (5 bases). V lost 7 bases and J 4 bases, leaving 22 bases between the germline ends. The CDR3 consists of 16 residues. CDR1 is LNHDA, CDR2 SQIVND, per germline (reference sequence). The CDR3 is CASTSQAIIRGTEAFF. CDR3 bases: TGTGCCAGTACCTCACAGGCGATTATAAGAGGCACTGAAGCTTTCTTT. Full variable domain (rest looked up from reference TRBV19 and TRBJ1-1): DGGITQSPKYLFRKEGQNVTLSCEQNLNHDAMYWYRQDPGQGLRLIYYSQIVNDFQKGDIAEGYSVSREKKESFPLTVTSAQKNPTAFYLCASTSQAIIRGTEAFFGQGTRLTVV.

The chain combines TRBV18 with TRBJ1-6, with D hard to call. Germline lookup yields CDR1 KGHSH and CDR2 LQKENI. Trimming took 8 bases from V and 6 from J, leaving 8 bases between them. The CDR3 has 12 amino acids. CDR3 coding DNA: TGTGCCAGCCGCACCCCTAATTCACCCCTCCACTTT. Protein sequence: CASRTPNSPLHF.

The gene calls are TRBV7-2 and TRBJ1-5; D is perhaps TRBD1 (5 bases). Germline CDR1 and CDR2: SGHTA and FQGNSA. V was trimmed by 4 bases and J by 4 bases, leaving 8 bases between them. This CDR3 has 13 residues. Here the CDR3 reads CASSYSGNQPQHF. The CDR3, as DNA: TGTGCCAGCAGCTACTCAGGGAATCAGCCCCAGCATTTT.

The chain recombines TRBV27 with TRBJ2-7; 11 nucleotides match TRBD2. The J segment lost 4 bases and the V segment lost 4 bases, leaving 9 bases of the junction unmatched. Germline values: CDR1 MNHEY, CDR2 SMNVEV (reference sequence). The CDR3 covers 16 residues. CDR3 in DNA: TGTGCCAGCAGTTCCCGCGGGACTAGCGGCGGATACGAGCAGTACTTC. Residues: CASSSRGTSGGYEQYF.

V usage is TRBV24-1 and J usage is TRBJ2-1; D gene uncertain. The V end was cut by 3 bases, the J end by 3 bases, with 11 bases between. Germline V gene lookup returns CDR1 KGHDR and CDR2 SFDVKD. The CDR3 is 15 amino acids. The CDR3 DNA sequence: TGTGCCACCAGTGATATCAGTGGGCGCTACAATGAGCAGTTCTTC. Translating it yields CATSDISGRYNEQFF.

This clone occurred once. CDR3 bases: TGTGCCAGCAGCTTAGCCACAGCATACCGGGGGCAAAACATTCAGTACTTC. Its protein product is CASSLATAYRGQNIQYF. The V call is TRBV7-9, the J call TRBJ2-4; possibly TRBD1 or TRBD2 for D (6 bases each). V dropped 0 bases and J dropped 5 bases, with 17 bases sitting between them. The CDR3 totals 17 residues. Germline CDR1 reads SEHNR; CDR2 reads FQNEAQ (reference sequence). Using reference TRBV7-9 and TRBJ2-4 for the parts outside the CDR3, the full variable domain is DTGVSQNPRHKITKRGQNVTFRCDPISEHNRLYWYRQTLGQGPEFLTYFQNEAQLEKSRLLSDRFSAERPKGSFSTLEIQRTEQGDSAMYLCASSLATAYRGQNIQYFGAGTRLSVL.

The chain links TRBV7-8 to TRBJ2-7; tentatively, D is TRBD1 (5 bases). Deletions cut 4 bases from V and 2 bases from J, with 18 bases between. This CDR3 contains 16 residues. Germline assignment: CDR1 SGHVS and CDR2 FQNEAQ. The CDR3: CASSSRPGSSTYEQYF. CDR3 coding DNA: TGTGCCAGCAGCTCCCGACCAGGGTCATCCACCTACGAGCAGTACTTC.

The chain combines TRBV11-3 with TRBJ1-1; the match to TRBD1 covers 9 bases. This CDR3 is built from 13 residues. V gave up 5 bases and J gave up 9 bases; unmatched junction bases: 7. Germline lookup yields CDR1 SGHNT and CDR2 YENEEA. The CDR3 loop is CASSPGQGGQAFF. The CDR3 region has the DNA TGTGCCAGCAGCCCGGGACAGGGAGGTCAAGCTTTCTTT.

V is TRBV6-5 and J is TRBJ2-3; possibly TRBD2 for D (6 bases). Germline CDR1 is MNHEY and CDR2 is SVGAGI. The CDR3 extends over 14 amino acids. V was cut by 7 bases and J by 3 bases, with 14 bases left in between. DNA of the CDR3: TGTGCCAGCACGCGGGATCGTGGGACAGATACGCAGTATTTT. Its protein product is CASTRDRGTDTQYF.

This clone showed up just once. V usage is TRBV9 and J usage is TRBJ1-4, with 8 bases matching TRBD1. The germline V gene has CDR1 SGDLS and CDR2 YYNGEE. V lost 1 base, J lost 8 bases, and 4 bases stayed unmatched. The CDR3 is made up of 14 amino acids. This CDR3 reads CASSVQTGEEKLFF. The CDR3, as DNA: TGTGCCAGCAGCGTACAGACAGGGGAAGAAAAACTGTTTTTT. The variable domain in full, completed from reference TRBV9 and TRBJ1-4, reads DSGVTQTPKHLITATGQRVTLRCSPRSGDLSVYWYQQSLDQGLQFLIQYYNGEERAKGNILERFSAQQFPDLHSELNLSSLELGDSALYFCASSVQTGEEKLFFGSGTQLSVL.

CDR3 region: CATGMGATPQHF. As DNA, the CDR3 is TGTGCCACCGGGATGGGGGCGACGCCCCAGCATTTT. V gene TRBV24-1 combines with J gene TRBJ1-5; D is perhaps TRBD1 (6 bases). There are 12 residues in the CDR3. Trimming stripped 9 bases from V and 9 bases from J, with 14 bases between. Germline loops: CDR1 KGHDR, CDR2 SFDVKD.

The V call is TRBV7-2, the J call TRBJ2-5; unclear D gene. The V gene's germline CDR1 is SGHTA and CDR2 FQGNSA. The V end was cut by 2 bases, the J end by 1 base, with 14 bases between. This CDR3 spans 16 amino acids. CDR3 bases: TGTGCCAGCAGCTTAATCCCAATAACCCTCCAAGAGACCCAGTACTTC. Translation gives CASSLIPITLQETQYF.

The rearrangement links TRBV10-3 to TRBJ1-2; 9 bases fit TRBD1. The CDR3 spans 15 residues. The ends lost 2 bases at V and 6 bases at J; junction bases unmatched: 7. The germline CDR1 and CDR2 sequences are ENHRY and SYGVKD. DNA of the CDR3: TGTGCCATCAGTGAGCGGGGTCGGGACAGGGATGGCTACACCTTC. Protein sequence: CAISERGRDRDGYTF.

V and J are TRBV4-3 and TRBJ2-7, with D unresolved. CDR3 length: 14 residues. The V and J ends lost 1 base and 4 bases respectively, with 11 bases between them. Germline V CDR1 and CDR2: LGHNA, YSLEER. CDR3 nucleotides: TGCGCCAGCAGCCAAGGCCAGCATCGGTACGAGCAGTACTTC. This gives the protein CASSQGQHRYEQYF.

The chain is built from TRBV7-3 and TRBJ2-1, with 8 bases fitting TRBD2. With V trimmed by 3 bases and J by 0 bases, 4 bases remained unmatched. Germline lookup yields CDR1 SGHTA and CDR2 FQGTGA. This CDR3 comprises 16 residues. This CDR3 is CASSFDSGSSYNEQFF. As DNA, the CDR3 is TGTGCCAGCAGCTTCGACAGCGGGAGCTCCTACAATGAGCAGTTCTTC.

The chain links TRBV5-1 to TRBJ2-5; 11 bases line up with TRBD2. V lost 4 bases and J lost 4; bases outside the gene matches: 6. The CDR3 is 15 amino acids. Germline V lookup: CDR1 SGHRS, CDR2 YFSETQ. In DNA, the CDR3 is TGCGCCAGCAGCCTAGCGGGAGGCCTGGTAGAGACCCAGTACTTC. Its translation: CASSLAGGLVETQYF.

This chain joins TRBV4-2 and TRBJ2-1, with D hard to call. This CDR3 spans 18 amino acids. Germline CDR1 reads LGHNA; CDR2 reads YNFKEQ. V gave up 0 bases and J gave up 0 bases, with 15 bases separating them. CDR3 sequence reads: CASSQDSSPRLSYNEQFF. The CDR3 DNA follows: TGTGCCAGCAGCCAAGATAGTTCGCCGCGACTCTCCTACAATGAGCAGTTCTTC.

This CDR3 is CASSQDYGVEAFF. The DNA for the CDR3 is TGTGCCAGCAGCCAAGATTATGGGGTGGAAGCTTTCTTT. V is TRBV3-1 (or the pseudogene TRBV3-2) and J is TRBJ1-1, with no clear D. This CDR3 has 13 amino acids. The germline gives CDR1 LGHDT, CDR2 YNNKEL (reference sequence). V was trimmed by 0 bases and J by 8 bases, leaving 10 bases between them.

The V call is TRBV7-6, the J call TRBJ2-5; D is ambiguous. Germline V gene lookup returns CDR1 SGHVS and CDR2 FNYEAQ. The germline V and J ends were trimmed by 5 bases and 7 bases, with 14 bases remaining between them. This CDR3 region has 13 residues. The chain's CDR3 is CASSPTPSWTQYF. The CDR3 DNA reads TGTGCCAGCAGCCCCACACCATCCTGGACCCAGTACTTC.

The chain couples TRBV28 to TRBJ1-1, with D tentatively TRBD1 (5 bases). Germline V gene sequence: CDR1 MDHEN, CDR2 SYDVKM. The V gene lost 2 bases and the J gene lost 7 bases, with 14 bases spanning the gap. This CDR3 has 14 residues. Here the CDR3 reads CASSLTALGGEAFF. CDR3 DNA sequence: TGTGCCAGCAGTTTAACGGCCCTGGGGGGTGAAGCTTTCTTT.

With respect to this clone: The same CDR3 also results from other DNA sequences found in this sample. The chain carries TRBV5-8 and TRBJ2-2; maybe TRBD2 (6 bases). The CDR3 sequence is 15 residues long. Between the trimmed V and J ends, which lost 2 bases and 2 bases, there was a span of 10 bases. In germline, CDR1 is SGHTS, CDR2 YDEGEE. CDR3 coding DNA: TGTGCCAGCAGCTTTCGAGGACTAAACACCGGGGAGCTGTTTTTT. Protein product: CASSFRGLNTGELFF.

The V and J genes are TRBV5-1 and TRBJ1-2; D is perhaps TRBD1 (6 bases). Germline V lookup: CDR1 SGHRS, CDR2 YFSETQ. V lost 4 bases, J lost 0 bases, and 10 bases lay in between. The CDR3 covers 14 residues. CDR3 DNA: TGCGCCAGCAGCAGGGGGGCCGCTAACTATGGCTACACCTTC. Translating it yields CASSRGAANYGYTF.

The genes are TRBV5-1 and TRBJ2-5; maybe TRBD2 (7 bases). Germline-derived CDR1 and CDR2 are SGHRS and YFSETQ. V lost 5 bases and J lost 2, with 13 bases in between. This CDR3 has 14 amino acids. CDR3 bases: TGCGCCAGCAGACTGAGGGGGGGGCAAGAGACCCAGTACTTC. Translation: CASRLRGGQETQYF.

The CDR3 here is CASSLDRQGAFF. The CDR3 DNA reads TGCGCCAGCAGCTTGGATAGGCAGGGAGCTTTCTTT. The chain has TRBV5-1 and TRBJ1-1; tentatively, D is TRBD1 (5 bases). CDR1 and CDR2 from the germline V gene are SGHRS and YFSETQ. V was shortened by 0 bases and J by 10 bases, with 10 bases between the two germline ends. The CDR3 runs 12 residues. The full variable domain, completed using reference TRBV5-1 and TRBJ1-1, is KAGVTQTPRYLIKTRGQQVTLSCSPISGHRSVSWYQQTPGQGLQFLFEYFSETQRNKGNFPGRFSGRQFSNSRSEMNVSTLELGDSALYLCASSLDRQGAFFGQGTRLTVV.

The gene calls are TRBV4-3 and TRBJ1-1, with D possibly TRBD1 on 5 matching bases. Per germline, CDR1 LGHNA and CDR2 YSLEER. The CDR3 totals 14 residues. Trimming removed 6 bases at V and 3 bases at J, with 14 bases between. CDR3 nucleotides: TGCGCCAGCAGTCGCCATGACAGCTACACTGAAGCTTTCTTT. It codes for CASSRHDSYTEAFF.

The chain joins TRBV19 to TRBJ1-2; D gene unclear. Trimming removed 5 bases from V and 7 bases from J, with 14 bases in between. This CDR3 spans 13 amino acids. The germline V gene has CDR1 LNHDA and CDR2 SQIVND (reference sequence). The CDR3 DNA sequence: TGTGCCAGTAGTGTCCCTGTTGACGGTGGCTACACCTTC. As protein: CASSVPVDGGYTF.

The chain has TRBV12-2 and TRBJ1-5. TRBV12-2 is annotated as a pseudogene. The CDR3 sequence is 15 residues long. The CDR3 DNA is TGTGCAAGTCGCATCCGGGAGGAAACTGAGCAGCCCCAGCATTTT. This translates into CASRIREETEQPQHF.